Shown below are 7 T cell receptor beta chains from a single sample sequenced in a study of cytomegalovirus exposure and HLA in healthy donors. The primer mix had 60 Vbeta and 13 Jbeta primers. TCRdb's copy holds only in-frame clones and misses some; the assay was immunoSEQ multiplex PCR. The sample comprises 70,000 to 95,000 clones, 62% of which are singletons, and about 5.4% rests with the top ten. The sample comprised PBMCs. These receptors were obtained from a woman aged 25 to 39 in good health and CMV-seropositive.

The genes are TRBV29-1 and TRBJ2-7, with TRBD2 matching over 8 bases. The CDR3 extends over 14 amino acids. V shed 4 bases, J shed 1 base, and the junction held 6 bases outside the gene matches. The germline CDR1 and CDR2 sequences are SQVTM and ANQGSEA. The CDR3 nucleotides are TGCAGCGTTGTTGTGATAGCGGGGTCCTACGAGCAGTACTTC. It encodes CSVVVIAGSYEQYF.

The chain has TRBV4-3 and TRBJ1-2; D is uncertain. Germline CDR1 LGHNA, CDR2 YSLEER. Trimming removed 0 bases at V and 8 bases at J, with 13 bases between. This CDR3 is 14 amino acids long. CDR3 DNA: TGCGCCAGCAGCCAAGAGGAATCTCGGAGGGGCTACACCTTC. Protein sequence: CASSQEESRRGYTF.

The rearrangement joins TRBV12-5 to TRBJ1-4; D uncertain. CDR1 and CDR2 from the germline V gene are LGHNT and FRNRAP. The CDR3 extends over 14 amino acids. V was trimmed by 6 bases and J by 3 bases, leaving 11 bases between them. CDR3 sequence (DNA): TGTGCTAGTGGCCTGGGAGAGGCTAATGAAAAACTGTTTTTT. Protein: CASGLGEANEKLFF.

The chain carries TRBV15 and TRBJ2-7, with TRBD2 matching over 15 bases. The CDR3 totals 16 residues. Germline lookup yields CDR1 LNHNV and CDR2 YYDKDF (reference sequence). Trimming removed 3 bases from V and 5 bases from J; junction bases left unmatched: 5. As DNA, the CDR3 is TGTGCCACCAGCAGGGGACTAGCGGGGGGCCTGGACGAGCAGTACTTC. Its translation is CATSRGLAGGLDEQYF.

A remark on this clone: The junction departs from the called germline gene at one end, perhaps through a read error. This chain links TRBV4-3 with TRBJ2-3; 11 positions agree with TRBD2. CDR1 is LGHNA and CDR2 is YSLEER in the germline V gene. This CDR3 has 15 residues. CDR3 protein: CASSNSGGAVDMQYF. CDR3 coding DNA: TGCGCCAGCAGCAATAGCGGGGGGGCCGTGGATATGCAGTATTTT.

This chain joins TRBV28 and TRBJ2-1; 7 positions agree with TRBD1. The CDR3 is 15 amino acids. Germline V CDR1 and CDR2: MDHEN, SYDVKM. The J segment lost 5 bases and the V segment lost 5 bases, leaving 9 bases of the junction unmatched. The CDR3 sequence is CASSTGTEINNEQFF. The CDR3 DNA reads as TGTGCCAGCAGTACCGGGACAGAGATAAACAATGAGCAGTTCTTC.

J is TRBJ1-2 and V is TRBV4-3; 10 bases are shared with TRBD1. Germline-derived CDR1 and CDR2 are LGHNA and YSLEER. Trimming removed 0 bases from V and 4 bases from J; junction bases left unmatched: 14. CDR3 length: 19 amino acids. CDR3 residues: CASSQETRDRGVFGYGYTF. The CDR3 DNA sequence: TGCGCCAGCAGCCAAGAGACGAGGGACAGGGGTGTTTTCGGCTATGGCTACACCTTC.